Included here is one T cell receptor beta chain sequence, with context. Its ends do not fully match the called genes, so a read error is possible. This record belongs to a study of blood T cell repertoires in COVID-19. The wider study: Acute and convalescent COVID-19 samples came from the United States, Italy and Spain. PBMCs, B-cell-depleted T cells, or T cells were the source of the cDNA or gDNA that made up the material.

TCRdb keeps only in-frame clones here, not all; method: immunoSEQ multiplex PCR. The table lists more than 100,000 clones, around 88% of them singletons. The CDR3 sequence is 15 residues long. CDR1 SGHRS and CDR2 YFSETQ come from the germline V gene. The rearrangement uses TRBV5-1 and TRBJ2-7; 10 bases are a match to TRBD1. Material for sequencing was peripheral blood. The source of this sequence is a human donor in a cohort sampled during active COVID-19. The CDR3 DNA sequence: TGCGCCAGCAGATTGGACCCCGGGACAGGGGACGAGCAGTACTTC. It specifies CASRLDPGTGDEQYF.